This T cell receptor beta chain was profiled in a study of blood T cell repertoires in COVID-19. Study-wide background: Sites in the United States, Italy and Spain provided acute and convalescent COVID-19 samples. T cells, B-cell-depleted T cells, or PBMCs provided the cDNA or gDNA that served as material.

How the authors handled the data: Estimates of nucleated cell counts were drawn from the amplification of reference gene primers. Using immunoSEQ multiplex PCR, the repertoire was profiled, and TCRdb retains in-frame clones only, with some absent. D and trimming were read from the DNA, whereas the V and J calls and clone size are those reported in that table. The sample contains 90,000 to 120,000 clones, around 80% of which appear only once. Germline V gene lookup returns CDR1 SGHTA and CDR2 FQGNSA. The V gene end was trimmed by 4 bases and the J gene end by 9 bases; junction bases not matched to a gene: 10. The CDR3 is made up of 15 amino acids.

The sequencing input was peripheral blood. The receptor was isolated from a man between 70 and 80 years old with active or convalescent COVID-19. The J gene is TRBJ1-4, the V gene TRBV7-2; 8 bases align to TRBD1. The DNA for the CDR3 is TGTGCCAGCAGCTGGTCAGGGGGCAGGTCCCAAAAACTGTTTTTT. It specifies CASSWSGGRSQKLFF.